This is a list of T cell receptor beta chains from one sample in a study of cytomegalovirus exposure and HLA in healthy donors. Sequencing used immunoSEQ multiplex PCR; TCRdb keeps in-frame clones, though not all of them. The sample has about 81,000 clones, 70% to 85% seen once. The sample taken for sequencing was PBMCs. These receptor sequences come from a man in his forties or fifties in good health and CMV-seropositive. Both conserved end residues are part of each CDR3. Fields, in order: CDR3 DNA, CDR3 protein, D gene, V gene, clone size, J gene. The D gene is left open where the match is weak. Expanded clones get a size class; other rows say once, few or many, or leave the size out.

TGCGCCAGCAGTCAATCTAATTCACAGGGGTTCTACGAGCAGTACTTC | CASSQSNSQGFYEQYF | TRBD1 | TRBV23-1 | . | TRBJ2-7
TGCGCCAGCAGCCAAGATCTTATACGGGGACTGGGATCCTGGGCCAACGTCCTGACTTTC | CASSQDLIRGLGSWANVLTF | . | TRBV4-1 | few | TRBJ2-6
TGTGCCTGGAGTGACCTACTCTGGACTAGCGGGAACAATGAGCAGTTCTTC | CAWSDLLWTSGNNEQFF | TRBD2 | TRBV30 | . | TRBJ2-1
TGCAGCGGCGCTGGGACAGGGGACTACAATGAGCAGTTCTTC | CSGAGTGDYNEQFF | TRBD1 | TRBV29-1 | . | TRBJ2-1
TGTGCTAGTGGTTCGAAAGGTGGGACTGCATACACAGATACGCAGTATTTT | CASGSKGGTAYTDTQYF | . | TRBV12-5 | . | TRBJ2-3
TGTGCCAGCAGCCCTAGCAGTGCAACTAATGAAAAACTGTTTTTT | CASSPSSATNEKLFF | . | TRBV5-4 | few | TRBJ1-4
TGTGCCAGCAGCTTAGGGGTGGGGACAGCCTACGAGCAGTACTTC | CASSLGVGTAYEQYF | TRBD1 | TRBV7-2 | . | TRBJ2-7
TGTGCCAGCAGTTACTCCAGATCCGTTCAGAGCTACACCTTC | CASSYSRSVQSYTF | . | TRBV6-5 | . | TRBJ1-2
TGTGCCAGAGGGAAGGGGGCGAGCTCCTACGAGCAGTACTTC | CARGKGASSYEQYF | TRBD1 | TRBV19 | . | TRBJ2-7
TGTGCCAGTAGTATTTCAGGGGACGCAGTGGGGGGAAACACCATATATTTT | CASSISGDAVGGNTIYF | . | TRBV19 | . | TRBJ1-3
TGTGCCAGCAGAGGGACTAGCGGGACTGGCGGGGAGCTGTTTTTT | CASRGTSGTGGELFF | TRBD2 | TRBV11-1 | . | TRBJ2-2
TGCGCCAGCAGCCAAGATCTGGAGGTGGGGTCACCCCTCCACTTT | CASSQDLEVGSPLHF | . | TRBV4-3 | . | TRBJ1-6
TGTGCCAGCAAAAGGGAGGAAAACGAGCAGTACTTC | CASKREENEQYF | . | TRBV2 | . | TRBJ2-7
TGTGCCTGGGACAGGGGTTGGGGCACTGAAGCTTTCTTT | CAWDRGWGTEAFF | TRBD1 | TRBV30 | once | TRBJ1-1
TGTGCCAGCAGCCCACTGGACAGGGGAAAGGGGGAGACCCAGTACTTC | CASSPLDRGKGETQYF | TRBD1 | TRBV9 | few | TRBJ2-5
TGCGCCAGCAGCCCGAGGCAGGGTATAGCCAAAAACAGTCAGTACTTC | CASSPRQGIAKNSQYF | . | TRBV10-1 | . | TRBJ2-4
TGTGCCAGCAGCGGGCTTAGCGGGACCTACGAGCAGTACTTC | CASSGLSGTYEQYF | TRBD2 | TRBV7-6 | . | TRBJ2-7
TGTGCCAGCAGTTCCCCGGGACAGGGGGCTCCTGGGGCCAACGGCCTGACTTTC | CASSSPGQGAPGANGLTF | TRBD1 | TRBV7-3 | . | TRBJ2-6
TGTGCCAGCACCTACGGGACAATGCAAGAGACCCAGTACTTC | CASTYGTMQETQYF | . | TRBV2 | once | TRBJ2-5
TGTGCCACCAGCAGGATAGCGGACTCCTACGAGCAGTACTTC | CATSRIADSYEQYF | . | TRBV15 | . | TRBJ2-7
TGTGCCAGCAGCCCAAGGACTAGCCCCACCGGGGAGCTGTTTTTT | CASSPRTSPTGELFF | TRBD2 | TRBV14 | . | TRBJ2-2
TGTGCCAGCAGTTTATTCGGGACAGATATCTCACCCCTCCACTTT | CASSLFGTDISPLHF | TRBD1 | TRBV27 | . | TRBJ1-6
TGTGCCAGCAGCCAGACGGGACTAGCGGATACCAAAAACATTCAGTACTTC | CASSQTGLADTKNIQYF | TRBD2 | TRBV11-2 | . | TRBJ2-4
TGTGCCAGCAGCTTACTATCCCGGATGAACGGGGAGCTGTTTTTT | CASSLLSRMNGELFF | . | TRBV5-6 | . | TRBJ2-2
TGTGCCTGGAGCGAAGCAGGGGCGAATCAGCCCCAGCATTTT | CAWSEAGANQPQHF | . | TRBV30 | few | TRBJ1-5
TGCAGTGCCAGTAATGATGAGCAGTTCTTC | CSASNDEQFF | . | TRBV20-1 | few | TRBJ2-1
TGTGCCACCAGCGAGGCCAGCTTACAACAAGAGACCCAGTACTTC | CATSEASLQQETQYF | . | TRBV19 | . | TRBJ2-5
TGTGCCAGCAGTTTATCCTCCGGGACTCTGGGCGGCTACACCTTC | CASSLSSGTLGGYTF | . | TRBV27 | few | TRBJ1-2
TGTGCCAGCAGACCGGACAGGTGGGGCTACGAGCAGTACTTC | CASRPDRWGYEQYF | TRBD1 | TRBV27 | once | TRBJ2-7
TGTGCCAGTAGTACTGGCTCCGGGATCACAGATACGCAGTATTTT | CASSTGSGITDTQYF | . | TRBV19 | few | TRBJ2-3
TGTGCCAGCAGGGTTAGCGGGAGAAATGAGCAGTTCTTC | CASRVSGRNEQFF | TRBD2 | TRBV27 | . | TRBJ2-1
TGTGCCAGCAGCAAAAGGACAGCCGTCTCTGGAAACACCATATATTTT | CASSKRTAVSGNTIYF | . | TRBV7-8 | . | TRBJ1-3
TGTGCCAGTAGTAGGGGACAGGGGGTCTATGAGCAGTTCTTC | CASSRGQGVYEQFF | TRBD1 | TRBV19 | . | TRBJ2-1
TGTGCCAGCAGCCCCCACGCGACTGAAGCTTTCTTT | CASSPHATEAFF | . | TRBV9 | . | TRBJ1-1
TGTGCCAGCAGCGAAGGAGGGGGGGCTAGCGGGAGGGCCGATGAGCAGTTCTTC | CASSEGGGASGRADEQFF | TRBD2 | TRBV5-4 | . | TRBJ2-1
TGTGCCAGCAGCTTATCGGGACTAGCGGGAGAGACCCAGTACTTC | CASSLSGLAGETQYF | TRBD2 | TRBV7-3 | . | TRBJ2-5
TGTGCCAGCAGTCTAGGCGGACAGTTCTACGAGCAGTACTTC | CASSLGGQFYEQYF | . | TRBV7-9 | . | TRBJ2-7
TGCGCCAGCAAGGAAGGGACTAGCAACCATAAGCAGTTCTTC | CASKEGTSNHKQFF | TRBD2 | TRBV5-1 | . | TRBJ2-1
TGTGCCAGCAGCCCCCAACGGGTCCCGGGCAATGAGCAGTTCTTC | CASSPQRVPGNEQFF | . | TRBV11-2 | . | TRBJ2-1
TGTGCCAGTAGTATTGTCCCGAGCTCCTACAATGAGCAGTTCTTC | CASSIVPSSYNEQFF | . | TRBV19 | . | TRBJ2-1
TGCGCCAGCAGTCCCAGCGGGAGGACCTACAATGAGCAGTTCTTC | CASSPSGRTYNEQFF | TRBD2 | TRBV5-1 | . | TRBJ2-1
TGTGCCAGCAGCCACCCCTTCGTGGGCCAGAGCCCACGGGAGCAGTACTTC | CASSHPFVGQSPREQYF | . | TRBV14 | . | TRBJ2-7
TGTGCCAGCAGTCTACCGACTAGCGGGAGGACAGATACGCAGTATTTT | CASSLPTSGRTDTQYF | TRBD2 | TRBV6-7 | . | TRBJ2-3
TGTGCCAGCAGAGATGGGGGGACTACTGGAAACACCATATATTTT | CASRDGGTTGNTIYF | . | TRBV6-1 | . | TRBJ1-3
TGTGCCTGGGGTACAGTTTCCGACGAGCAGTACTTC | CAWGTVSDEQYF | . | TRBV30 | . | TRBJ2-7
TGTGCCAGCAGTTACGGACAGAACACTGAAGCTTTCTTT | CASSYGQNTEAFF | . | TRBV6-6 | few | TRBJ1-1
TGTGCCAGCAGTACAGGGAGTAGCTACGAGCAGTACTTC | CASSTGSSYEQYF | . | TRBV28 | . | TRBJ2-7
TGTGCCTGGGGGACAGGGGGCACTCAGCCCCAGCATTTT | CAWGTGGTQPQHF | TRBD1 | TRBV30 | . | TRBJ1-5
TGTGCCAGTAGTATCGGAGGGCTCGAGCAGTACTTC | CASSIGGLEQYF | . | TRBV19 | once | TRBJ2-7
TGTGCCAGCAGCTCCAAGCGGGCACGCCAAGAGACCCAGTACTTC | CASSSKRARQETQYF | . | TRBV7-7 | once | TRBJ2-5
TGTGCCAGCAGCGCCGGGATGTACAATGAGCAGTTCTTC | CASSAGMYNEQFF | . | TRBV9 | . | TRBJ2-1
TGTGCCAGCAGCCAAGCGGGCTCCTACGAGCAGTACTTC | CASSQAGSYEQYF | . | TRBV14 | . | TRBJ2-7
TGCAGCGTTGAAGACTCCAGCTATGGCTACACCTTC | CSVEDSSYGYTF | . | TRBV29-1 | few | TRBJ1-2
TGTGCCAGCAGCCCACGACTAGCGGGAGATGAGCAGTTCTTC | CASSPRLAGDEQFF | TRBD2 | TRBV9 | . | TRBJ2-1
TGCAGCGTCGAGGGGGTATCCTCTGGCTACACCTTC | CSVEGVSSGYTF | . | TRBV29-1 | . | TRBJ1-2